Presented here are 26 T cell receptor beta chains from one specimen sequenced in a study of blood T cell repertoires in COVID-19. Profiled with immunoSEQ multiplex PCR; TCRdb holds only in-frame clones, not every one. The sample has approximately 190,000 clones; about 88% are singletons. Source material: peripheral blood. The receptor source for this set is a woman aged 40-49 years who had recovered from COVID-19.

The chain joins TRBV7-2 to TRBJ1-6; D might be TRBD1 (6 bases). V lost 4 bases, J lost 10 bases, and 14 bases lay in between. CDR1 is SGHTA, CDR2 FQGNSA, per germline. The CDR3 length is 14 residues. CDR3 DNA sequence: TGTGCCAGCAGCTCCTCCGGGACATCGTCACCCCTCCACTTT. Encoded protein: CASSSSGTSSPLHF.

The chain links TRBV3-1 (or the pseudogene TRBV3-2) to TRBJ2-5, with D perhaps TRBD2 (7 bases). The CDR3 is 16 amino acids. Trimming took 0 bases from V and 5 from J, leaving 16 bases between them. The V gene's germline CDR1 is LGHDT and CDR2 YNNKEL (reference sequence). The CDR3 DNA reads TGTGCCAGCAGCCAAGAGAGGGGGGGCTACGATGAGACCCAGTACTTC. Protein: CASSQERGGYDETQYF.

About this clone itself: Germline and junction disagree at one end, which may indicate a read error. This sequence joins TRBV19 and TRBJ2-5; a weak D match, TRBD2 (6 bases). Germline CDR1 is LNHDA and CDR2 is SQIVND (reference sequence). The length of the CDR3 is 13 residues. CDR3 protein: CASSPGVQGTQYF. The CDR3 coding sequence is TGTGCCAGTAGCCCGGGAGTCCAAGGGACCCAGTACTTC.

This chain uses TRBV3-1 (or the pseudogene TRBV3-2) with TRBJ1-3; D may be TRBD1 (5 bases). Germline V CDR1 and CDR2: LGHDT, YNNKEL (reference sequence). Trimming took off 4 bases at V and 2 bases at J, with 6 bases between the two ends. This CDR3 comprises 13 residues. For the CDR3, the DNA is TGTGCCAGCAGCCCAGGGACTGGAAACACCATATATTTT. Its translation is CASSPGTGNTIYF.

The V call is TRBV2, the J call TRBJ2-6; D is unclear. There are 14 residues in the CDR3. Trimming pared 8 bases from V and 4 bases from J, leaving 12 bases between. Per germline, CDR1 SNHLY and CDR2 FYNNEI. CDR3 nucleotide sequence: TGTGCCAGCCACCCGGGTCAAGGGGCCAACGTCCTGACTTTC. This codes for CASHPGQGANVLTF.

V is TRBV5-1 and J is TRBJ1-3, with 8 bases lining up with TRBD1. Trimming cost V 1 base and J 6 bases; bases outside gene matches: 9. The CDR3 totals 16 residues. Germline V gene data show CDR1 as SGHRS and CDR2 as YFSETQ. The DNA of the CDR3 is TGCGCCAGCAGCTTGTCCCCAGGGGGCGATCAAAACACCATATATTTT. Protein sequence: CASSLSPGGDQNTIYF.

The chain employs TRBV7-8 and TRBJ2-3; no clear D. V shed 3 bases and J shed 0 bases, with 10 bases lying between them. The CDR3 spans 15 residues. Germline values: CDR1 SGHVS, CDR2 FQNEAQ. The CDR3 region is CASSFVEPSTDTQYF. CDR3 bases: TGTGCCAGCAGCTTCGTAGAGCCTAGCACAGATACGCAGTATTTT.

On this clone: Other DNA sequences in the same sample also yield this CDR3. The rearrangement uses TRBV2 and TRBJ2-7; D ambiguous. The ends were cut back, 3 bases at V and 3 bases at J, with 6 bases in the middle. The CDR3 spans 12 residues. Per the germline V gene, CDR1 is SNHLY and CDR2 is FYNNEI. In DNA form, the CDR3 reads TGTGCCAGCAGTGACCGCGGCTACGAGCAGTACTTC. Translated, it gives CASSDRGYEQYF.

This rearrangement joins TRBV28 to TRBJ2-1; TRBD2 might be the D (6 bases). Per germline, CDR1 MDHEN and CDR2 SYDVKM. V was clipped by 5 bases and J by 3 bases, with 17 bases between them. The CDR3 totals 16 residues. CDR3 DNA: TGTGCCAGCAGTACCATGAAGGCTAGCGACTACAATGAGCAGTTCTTC. Translation: CASSTMKASDYNEQFF. The entire variable domain, with the rest obtained from reference TRBV28 and TRBJ2-1, is as follows: DVKVTQSSRYLVKRTGEKVFLECVQDMDHENMFWYRQDPGLGLRLIYFSYDVKMKEKGDIPEGYSVSREKKERFSLILESASTNQTSMYLCASSTMKASDYNEQFFGPGTRLTVL.

This clone came up a few times. The rearrangement links TRBV4-1 to TRBJ2-2; 7 bases align to TRBD1. Germline CDR1 is MGHRA and CDR2 is YSYEKL. The CDR3 has 14 amino acids. The V and J ends lost 4 bases and 8 bases, in that order; junction bases with no gene match: 7. The CDR3, as DNA: TGCGCCAGCAGCCGCCCCGACAGGGTGGGGGAGCTGTTTTTT. Encoded protein: CASSRPDRVGELFF.

This chain joins TRBV27 and TRBJ2-5; 7 nucleotides align to TRBD2. CDR3 size: 17 residues. Germline V gene lookup returns CDR1 MNHEY and CDR2 SMNVEV (reference sequence). The J segment lost 0 bases and the V segment lost 5 bases, leaving 12 bases of the junction unmatched. The CDR3 reads CASSRLAVWGDQETQYF. CDR3 bases: TGTGCCAGCAGTAGGCTAGCGGTATGGGGGGACCAAGAGACCCAGTACTTC.

The chain links TRBV3-1 (or the pseudogene TRBV3-2) to TRBJ1-1; the D is unclear. Germline CDR1 is LGHDT and CDR2 is YNNKEL (reference sequence). The CDR3 loop spans 12 amino acids. Deletions cut 4 bases from V and 5 bases from J, with 8 bases between. The chain's CDR3 is CASSRQRTEAFF. Here the CDR3 DNA reads TGTGCCAGCAGCCGGCAGCGTACTGAAGCTTTCTTT.

The rearrangement links TRBV5-1 to TRBJ2-1; D remains ambiguous. Deletions cut 2 bases from V and 4 bases from J, with 4 bases between. Germline CDR1 SGHRS, CDR2 YFSETQ. This CDR3 has 12 residues. CDR3 residues: CASSLEYNEQFF. CDR3 nucleotide sequence: TGCGCCAGCAGCTTAGAGTACAATGAGCAGTTCTTC. Variable domain in full (rest from reference TRBV5-1 and TRBJ2-1): KAGVTQTPRYLIKTRGQQVTLSCSPISGHRSVSWYQQTPGQGLQFLFEYFSETQRNKGNFPGRFSGRQFSNSRSEMNVSTLELGDSALYLCASSLEYNEQFFGPGTRLTVL.

The chain has TRBV5-1 and TRBJ2-7; the D is unclear. The CDR3 covers 16 residues. Per germline, CDR1 SGHRS and CDR2 YFSETQ. Trimming pared 0 bases from V and 2 bases from J, leaving 15 bases between. The CDR3 DNA sequence: TGCGCCAGCAGCTTGGCTTTCTACGAGTTGCCCTACGAGCAGTACTTC. Translated: CASSLAFYELPYEQYF.

This clone was seen just once. The gene calls are TRBV7-9 and TRBJ2-7; 10 bases are shared with TRBD2. Germline V gene data show CDR1 as SEHNR and CDR2 as FQNEAQ (reference sequence). The CDR3 totals 15 residues. Trimming removed 1 base from V and 5 bases from J; junction bases left unmatched: 5. The CDR3 nucleotides read TGTGCCAGCAGCTTAGTAAGGCTAGCGGGAGACGAGCAGTACTTC. Its protein product is CASSLVRLAGDEQYF.

The CDR3 nucleotides read TGTGCCAGCAGCTCAGAGGACCCGGGACTAGCGGGAGTGGTGGAGACCCAGTACTTC. As protein: CASSSEDPGLAGVVETQYF. The V gene is TRBV7-8, the J gene TRBJ2-5; 14 bases are shared with TRBD2. The V and J ends lost 4 bases and 5 bases, in that order; junction bases with no gene match: 15. This CDR3 comprises 19 residues. Germline V lookup: CDR1 SGHVS, CDR2 FQNEAQ.

The CDR3 protein is CASSQGGRYRDTQYF. The CDR3 nucleotides read TGTGCCAGCAGCCAAGGTGGTAGATATCGAGATACGCAGTATTTT. The rearrangement joins TRBV4-2 to TRBJ2-3; D remains ambiguous. Germline V CDR1 and CDR2: LGHNA, YNFKEQ. The CDR3 consists of 15 residues. V shed 1 base and J shed 5 bases, with 13 bases lying between them.

J is TRBJ2-2 and V is TRBV19; 11 bases map to TRBD2. The CDR3 sequence is 16 residues long. Germline V gene sequence: CDR1 LNHDA, CDR2 SQIVND (reference sequence). With V trimmed by 5 bases and J by 6 bases, 8 bases remained unmatched. The CDR3 nucleotides are TGTGCCAGTAGTTTCATGGCTAGCGGGAGGCCCGGGGAGCTGTTTTTT. This translates into CASSFMASGRPGELFF.

This clone was counted once. The chain links TRBV7-2 to TRBJ1-4; D gene uncertain. This CDR3 comprises 13 residues. Germline lookup yields CDR1 SGHTA and CDR2 FQGNSA. Trimming pared 4 bases from V and 0 bases from J, leaving 3 bases between. The CDR3 here is CASSSATNEKLFF. DNA of the CDR3: TGTGCCAGCAGCTCCGCAACTAATGAAAAACTGTTTTTT.

This sequence joins TRBV4-3 and TRBJ2-3, with unresolved D. Germline lookup yields CDR1 LGHNA and CDR2 YSLEER. Trimming left V 1 base short and J 2 bases short, with 7 bases between. The CDR3 covers 14 residues. The CDR3 DNA follows: TGCGCCAGCAGCCAAGCCCACTCCACAGATACGCAGTATTTT. The encoded protein is CASSQAHSTDTQYF.

This chain connects TRBV18 to TRBJ1-2; D not certain. V was trimmed by 8 bases and J by 4 bases, leaving 23 bases between them. Germline V lookup: CDR1 KGHSH, CDR2 LQKENI. The CDR3 totals 16 residues. Here the CDR3 DNA reads TGTGCCAGCGCCGGGAGAGATAGGGCCCTTATCTATGGCTACACCTTC. Translated: CASAGRDRALIYGYTF.

The chain joins TRBV29-1 to TRBJ2-1; 7 bases fit TRBD2. J was trimmed by 4 bases and V by 3 bases; bases with no gene match: 12. Germline CDR1 SQVTM, CDR2 ANQGSEA. CDR3 length equals 16 residues. In nucleotides, the CDR3 is TGCAGCGTTGAGGCAGGGAGCGGGGTAGGGTACAATGAGCAGTTCTTC. The encoded protein is CSVEAGSGVGYNEQFF.

V gene TRBV5-1 combines with J gene TRBJ2-1; TRBD1 matches at 7 bases. V shed 4 bases and J 3 bases; nucleotides not matched to a gene: 4. The CDR3 sequence is 14 residues long. The germline gives CDR1 SGHRS, CDR2 YFSETQ. DNA of the CDR3: TGCGCCAGCAGCCAAGGGACAGACTACAATGAGCAGTTCTTC. Translating gives CASSQGTDYNEQFF.

The chain combines TRBV6-5 with TRBJ1-1; D may be TRBD1 (6 bases). The CDR3 is 15 amino acids. Germline V lookup: CDR1 MNHEY, CDR2 SVGAGI. V lost 7 bases to trimming and J lost 1 base, with 16 bases between them. This chain's CDR3 is CASNPGQTQNTEAFF. CDR3 coding DNA: TGTGCCAGCAACCCCGGACAGACCCAGAACACTGAAGCTTTCTTT.

The rearrangement links TRBV7-3 to TRBJ2-2; D unclear. The CDR3 spans 12 residues. V was clipped by 4 bases and J by 8 bases, with 8 bases between them. Germline loops: CDR1 SGHTA, CDR2 FQGTGA. Written as DNA, the CDR3 is TGTGCCAGCAGCTACGCAGGAGGGGAGCTGTTTTTT. Its protein product is CASSYAGGELFF.

As DNA, the CDR3 is TGTGCCAGCAGTGAATTTCGACAGGGGAATGAGCAGTTCTTC. It is translated as CASSEFRQGNEQFF. The V call is TRBV2, the J call TRBJ2-1, with 8 bases that match TRBD1. CDR1 is SNHLY, CDR2 FYNNEI, per germline. V was pared by 2 bases and J by 7 bases, with 4 bases of the junction left unmatched. The CDR3 extends over 14 amino acids.